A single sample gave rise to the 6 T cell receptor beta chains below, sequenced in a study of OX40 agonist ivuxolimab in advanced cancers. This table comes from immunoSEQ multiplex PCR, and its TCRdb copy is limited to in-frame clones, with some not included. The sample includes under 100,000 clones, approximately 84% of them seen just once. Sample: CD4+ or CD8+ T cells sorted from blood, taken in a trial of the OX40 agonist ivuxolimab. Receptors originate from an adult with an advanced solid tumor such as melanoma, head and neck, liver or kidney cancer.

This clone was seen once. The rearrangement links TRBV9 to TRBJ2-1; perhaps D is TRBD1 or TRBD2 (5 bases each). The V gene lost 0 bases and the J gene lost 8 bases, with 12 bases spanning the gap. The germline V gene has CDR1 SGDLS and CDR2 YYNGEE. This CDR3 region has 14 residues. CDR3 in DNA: TGTGCCAGCAGCGTAGATCCAGGGCGGGATGAGCAGTTCTTC. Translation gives CASSVDPGRDEQFF.

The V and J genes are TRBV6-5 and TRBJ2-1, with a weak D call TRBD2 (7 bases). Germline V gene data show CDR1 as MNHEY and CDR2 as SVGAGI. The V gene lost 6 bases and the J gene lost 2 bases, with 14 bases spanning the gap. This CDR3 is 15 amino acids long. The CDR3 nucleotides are TGTGCCAGCAGGGGGGGCGGGAGCGCCTACAATGAGCAGTTCTTC. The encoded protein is CASRGGGSAYNEQFF.

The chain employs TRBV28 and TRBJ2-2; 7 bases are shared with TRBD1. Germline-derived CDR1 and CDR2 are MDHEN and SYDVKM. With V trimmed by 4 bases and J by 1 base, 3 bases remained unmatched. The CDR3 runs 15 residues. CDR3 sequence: CASSYNRGNTGELFF. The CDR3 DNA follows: TGTGCCAGCAGTTACAACAGGGGGAACACCGGGGAGCTGTTTTTT. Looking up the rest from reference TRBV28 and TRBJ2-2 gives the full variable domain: DVKVTQSSRYLVKRTGEKVFLECVQDMDHENMFWYRQDPGLGLRLIYFSYDVKMKEKGDIPEGYSVSREKKERFSLILESASTNQTSMYLCASSYNRGNTGELFFGEGSRLTVL.

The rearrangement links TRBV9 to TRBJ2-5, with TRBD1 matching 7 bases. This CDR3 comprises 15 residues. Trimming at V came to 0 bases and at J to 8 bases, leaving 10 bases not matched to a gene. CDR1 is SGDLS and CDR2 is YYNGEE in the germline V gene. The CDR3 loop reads CASSVDLQSGGTQYF. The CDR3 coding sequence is TGTGCCAGCAGCGTAGATCTACAGTCAGGGGGAACCCAGTACTTC.

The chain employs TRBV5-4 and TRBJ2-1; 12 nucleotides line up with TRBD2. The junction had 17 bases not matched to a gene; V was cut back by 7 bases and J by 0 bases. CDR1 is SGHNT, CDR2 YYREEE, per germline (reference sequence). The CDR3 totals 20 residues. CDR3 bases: TGTGCCAGCGCCCGATTGTTGACTAGCGGGAGAGGTAGCTCCTACAATGAGCAGTTCTTC. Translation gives CASARLLTSGRGSSYNEQFF.

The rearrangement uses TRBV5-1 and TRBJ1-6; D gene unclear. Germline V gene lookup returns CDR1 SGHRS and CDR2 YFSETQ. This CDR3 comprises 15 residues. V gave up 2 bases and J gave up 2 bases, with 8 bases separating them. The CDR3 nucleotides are TGCGCCAGCAGCTTTGCTGGACCCTATAATTCACCCCTCCACTTT. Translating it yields CASSFAGPYNSPLHF.